This T cell receptor beta chain was sequenced for a study of type 1 regulatory T cells. Turning to the study itself: T-allo10 is an in vitro-generated, Tr1-enriched CD4 T cell product specific for alloantigen.

TCRdb itself ran the reads through MiXCR, one entry per CDR3 protein. This table has 65,000 to 80,000 distinct CDR3 sequences, roughly 20% appearing once. V gave up 7 bases and J gave up 7 bases, with 14 bases separating them. Per the germline V gene, CDR1 is MDHEN and CDR2 is SYDVKM. The CDR3 runs 12 residues. Study results and caveats: Type 1 regulatory T cells had a more restricted TCR repertoire than non-type 1 regulatory T cells.

In its sample, this clonotype was seen a few times. What it recognizes is unknown. This TCR came from a human donor in good health. The specimen sequenced was cultured type 1 regulatory T (Tr1) cells, either the whole culture or a sorted fraction (not recorded which). V gene TRBV28 combines with J gene TRBJ2-7, with a tentative D call TRBD2 (6 bases). The CDR3 reads CASIGGLGEQYF. As DNA, the CDR3 is TGTGCCAGCATCGGGGGTCTGGGAGAGCAGTACTTC.